Here is one T cell receptor (beta chain) with its context. Antigen specificity is unknown. The data were obtained in a study of cytomegalovirus exposure and HLA in healthy donors. The study, taken as a whole, reports: Analyses of presence/absence relied on an assumption of roughly uniform sequencing depth across donors. TRBV6-2, TRBV6-3 and some other V segments were unresolvable in 87-base-pair reads. A later analysis associated 15,000 to 20,000 TCR beta sequences with HLA alleles at a 0.05 false discovery rate. A list of more than 150 TCR beta chains associated with cytomegalovirus was given.

Germline CDR1 SGHTA, CDR2 FQGNSA. The CDR3 extends over 16 amino acids. Trimming removed 5 bases at V and 0 bases at J, with 17 bases between. A multiplex PCR was run with 60 Vbeta primers and 13 Jbeta primers. Profiled with immunoSEQ multiplex PCR; TCRdb holds only in-frame clones, not every one. The sample lists about 150,000 clones; 80% were seen once. The sample consisted of PBMCs. The source is a woman in her 40s in good health and CMV-seropositive. V and J are TRBV7-2 and TRBJ2-7; D perhaps matches TRBD2 (7 bases). The CDR3 region is CASSPRGGDASYEQYF. In DNA form, the CDR3 reads TGTGCCAGCAGCCCGAGAGGGGGGGACGCCTCCTACGAGCAGTACTTC.